The 18 T cell receptor beta chains presented below share a single source sample, sequenced in a study of CD8 T cells in Susac syndrome. RNA in amounts of roughly 0.45 to 1 ug was reverse transcribed with random hexamers. One entry per CDR3 protein results from TCRdb running MiXCR on the immunoSEQ multiplex PCR reads. The sample carries about 180,000 distinct CDR3 sequences, approximately 93% recorded once. Sequenced input: CD4+ T cells from PBMCs. These receptors were taken from a human donor with multiple sclerosis.

This chain links TRBV25-1 with TRBJ2-7; D might be TRBD2 (6 bases). The germline V and J ends were trimmed by 4 bases and 4 bases, with 11 bases remaining between them. Germline values: CDR1 MGHDK, CDR2 SYGVNS. CDR3 length equals 13 residues. Here the CDR3 reads CASSGTGVYEQYF. CDR3 sequence (DNA): TGTGCCAGCAGTGGGACGGGGGTATACGAGCAGTACTTC.

The V call is TRBV27, the J call TRBJ2-5; 10 nucleotides align to TRBD2. Germline assignment: CDR1 MNHEY and CDR2 SMNVEV (reference sequence). Unmatched junction bases numbered 4, after V lost 2 bases and J lost 7 bases. The CDR3 covers 14 residues. The DNA of the CDR3 is TGTGCCAGCAGTTTAACTAGCGGGGCTGGGACCCAGTACTTC. Translated, it gives CASSLTSGAGTQYF.

The V call is TRBV28, the J call TRBJ2-7, with TRBD1 identical over 10 bases. With V trimmed by 6 bases and J by 7 bases, 9 bases remained unmatched. Germline-derived CDR1 and CDR2 are MDHEN and SYDVKM. This CDR3 comprises 14 residues. The CDR3 region has the DNA TGTGCCAGCAGCCCGGGACAGGGGTTTAATGAGCAGTACTTC. Translating gives CASSPGQGFNEQYF.

Notes on this clonotype: Relative to the germline gene, one junction end is altered; a read error may explain this. This rearrangement joins TRBV5-4 to TRBJ2-4; 7 nucleotides agree with TRBD1. Germline V lookup: CDR1 SGHNT, CDR2 YYREEE (reference sequence). The CDR3 runs to 15 residues. CDR3 sequence: CASSPTGPVKVNFVF. The CDR3 coding sequence is TGTGCCAGCAGCCCGACAGGGCCGGTGAAAGTAAATTTTGTGTTC.

V and J are TRBV20-1 and TRBJ2-5, with no clear D. The V gene's germline CDR1 is DFQATT and CDR2 SNEGSKA (reference sequence). V lost 3 bases and J lost 2, with 10 bases in between. The CDR3 runs 13 residues. The CDR3, as DNA: TGCAGTGCTAGTTTGGTTAAGCAAGAGACCCAGTACTTC. Translated, it gives CSASLVKQETQYF.

The chain carries TRBV7-2 and TRBJ2-3; D not resolved. This CDR3 region has 14 residues. V lost 5 bases and J 6 bases, leaving 15 bases between the germline ends. Germline V gives CDR1 SGHTA, CDR2 FQGNSA. The CDR3 DNA is TGTGCCAGCAGCCAGGCGGTCAGCGTGGATACGCAGTATTTT. It codes for CASSQAVSVDTQYF.

The V and J genes are TRBV20-1 and TRBJ1-2; TRBD1 agrees at 10 bases. The ends lost 6 bases at V and 3 bases at J; junction bases unmatched: 7. This CDR3 is built from 14 residues. CDR1 is DFQATT, CDR2 SNEGSKA, per germline (reference sequence). CDR3 residues: CSARGQGVDYGYTF. For the CDR3, the DNA is TGCAGTGCGCGCGGACAGGGGGTTGACTATGGCTACACCTTC.

The V call is TRBV28, the J call TRBJ1-5, with D hard to call. Deletions cut 8 bases from V and 5 bases from J, with 10 bases between. The V gene's germline CDR1 is MDHEN and CDR2 SYDVKM. The CDR3 contains 12 residues. CDR3 in DNA: TGTGCCAGCCGGGAGGTTGATCAGCCCCAGCATTTT. This codes for CASREVDQPQHF. Based on the CDR3 plus reference TRBV28 and TRBJ1-5, the full variable domain is DVKVTQSSRYLVKRTGEKVFLECVQDMDHENMFWYRQDPGLGLRLIYFSYDVKMKEKGDIPEGYSVSREKKERFSLILESASTNQTSMYLCASREVDQPQHFGDGTRLSIL.

This sequence joins TRBV10-3 and TRBJ2-7; TRBD1 aligns across 8 bases. This CDR3 spans 14 amino acids. Trimming took 6 bases from V and 2 from J; bases not matched to a gene: 6. The germline V gene has CDR1 ENHRY and CDR2 SYGVKD. CDR3: CAISKDREAYEQYF. Written as DNA, the CDR3 is TGTGCCATCAGCAAGGACAGGGAAGCCTACGAGCAGTACTTC.

The V and J genes are TRBV10-2 and TRBJ2-7; maybe TRBD2 (6 bases). V was shortened by 8 bases and J by 2 bases, with 19 bases between the two germline ends. The CDR3 sequence is 15 residues long. Germline CDR1 reads WSHSY; CDR2 reads SAAADI. In nucleotides, the CDR3 is TGCGCCAGCGCTATGGTTCCAGGGAGGACCTACGAGCAGTACTTC. It yields the protein CASAMVPGRTYEQYF.

V usage is TRBV29-1 and J usage is TRBJ2-3; D gene ambiguous. Trimming cost V 0 bases and J 3 bases, with 10 bases left between them. Germline CDR1 SQVTM, CDR2 ANQGSEA. The CDR3 consists of 14 residues. Here the CDR3 reads CSVEDGRRTDTQYF. CDR3 coding DNA: TGCAGCGTTGAAGACGGGCGGCGAACAGATACGCAGTATTTT.

The chain links TRBV20-1 to TRBJ2-7; D might be TRBD2 (7 bases). Germline CDR1 and CDR2: DFQATT and SNEGSKA (reference sequence). V shed 5 bases and J shed 0 bases, with 11 bases lying between them. This CDR3 is 13 amino acids long. DNA for the CDR3: TGCAGTGCTGGGGGGGCCGCCTCCTACGAGCAGTACTTC. Protein product: CSAGGAASYEQYF.

The gene calls are TRBV20-1 and TRBJ2-2, with 11 bases that match TRBD2. The CDR3 covers 15 residues. Germline CDR1 and CDR2: DFQATT and SNEGSKA (reference sequence). The V segment lost 6 bases and the J segment 4 bases; nucleotides outside the gene matches: 7. CDR3 nucleotide sequence: TGCAGTGCACAATTAGCGGGAGGGTCCACCGGGGAGCTGTTTTTT. It translates to CSAQLAGGSTGELFF.

In its sample, this clonotype was seen a few times. This chain uses TRBV4-1 with TRBJ1-2; tentatively, D is TRBD1 (6 bases). The CDR3 runs to 15 residues. Germline V gives CDR1 MGHRA, CDR2 YSYEKL. Trimming removed 6 bases at V and 8 bases at J, with 22 bases between. CDR3 residues: CASRQIRGGMLGYTF. CDR3 bases: TGCGCCAGCAGGCAGATCAGGGGAGGTATGCTGGGCTACACCTTC.

The rearrangement uses TRBV30 and TRBJ1-4; TRBD1 matches at 8 bases. CDR1 is GTSNPN, CDR2 SVGIG, per germline (reference sequence). Trimming at V came to 5 bases and at J to 8 bases, leaving 7 bases not matched to a gene. The CDR3 totals 13 residues. This CDR3 reads CAWDFGQGEKLFF. The CDR3 DNA sequence: TGTGCCTGGGACTTTGGACAGGGAGAAAAACTGTTTTTT.

The DNA for the CDR3 is TGTGCCACCAGTGACAGAGCTTATACGCAGTATTTT. It translates to CATSDRAYTQYF. V gene TRBV24-1 combines with J gene TRBJ2-3; no firm D call. This CDR3 region has 12 residues. V was trimmed by 4 bases and J by 7 bases, leaving 8 bases between them. The V gene's germline CDR1 is KGHDR and CDR2 SFDVKD.

This chain connects TRBV19 to TRBJ2-7; D may be TRBD1 (6 bases). Germline CDR1 reads LNHDA; CDR2 reads SQIVND (reference sequence). The CDR3 length is 13 residues. Trimming removed 5 bases from V and 0 bases from J, with 8 bases in between. The CDR3 region has the DNA TGTGCCAGTAGTTTGGACAGCTCCTACGAGCAGTACTTC. Its protein product is CASSLDSSYEQYF.

This sequence joins TRBV5-4 and TRBJ2-3; TRBD2 matches 8 bases. Germline V CDR1 and CDR2: SGHNT, YYREEE (reference sequence). This CDR3 spans 17 amino acids. The trim removed 0 bases at V and 3 bases at J, leaving 9 bases unmatched. The CDR3 is CASSLGGSGGPTDTQYF. CDR3 DNA: TGTGCCAGCAGCTTGGGGGGGTCGGGAGGGCCGACAGATACGCAGTATTTT.